These 30 T cell receptor beta chains share one sample of origin, sequenced in a study of cytomegalovirus exposure and HLA in healthy donors. Here immunoSEQ multiplex PCR was the method, and the copy in TCRdb shows in-frame clones only, minus some. The data show about 56,000 clones, around 90% seen once. Sequences were obtained from PBMCs. These receptors all stem from a young man in good health and CMV-seronegative.

The CDR3 here is CASSSPWTSGLEQYF. CDR3 DNA sequence: TGCGCCAGCAGCTCCCCGTGGACTAGCGGCCTCGAGCAGTACTTC. The rearrangement links TRBV4-1 to TRBJ2-7; 10 nucleotides match TRBD2. J gave up 6 bases and V 5 bases, and 10 bases lay outside the gene matches. This CDR3 spans 15 amino acids. Looked up from germline, CDR1 is MGHRA and CDR2 is YSYEKL.

The gene calls are TRBV6-5 and TRBJ2-5; 9 nucleotides agree with TRBD2. The CDR3 is 16 amino acids. CDR1 is MNHEY, CDR2 SVGAGI, per germline. Trimming at V came to 2 bases and at J to 1 base, leaving 5 bases not matched to a gene. As DNA, the CDR3 is TGTGCCAGCAGTTACGAAGCGGGAGGAACCCAAGAGACCCAGTACTTC. This translates into CASSYEAGGTQETQYF.

The rearrangement joins TRBV5-1 to TRBJ2-3, with D maybe TRBD2 (6 bases). V dropped 5 bases and J dropped 3 bases, with 13 bases sitting between them. Germline CDR1 reads SGHRS; CDR2 reads YFSETQ. The CDR3 length is 14 residues. The DNA of the CDR3 is TGCGCCAGCAGGGGCGGGGTAGGGACAGATACGCAGTATTTT. Translating it yields CASRGGVGTDTQYF.

The rearrangement uses TRBV27 and TRBJ2-7; a weak D match, TRBD1 (5 bases). With 1 base removed from V and 4 bases from J, the gap between germline ends came to 17 bases. The CDR3 has 16 amino acids. CDR1 is MNHEY, CDR2 SMNVEV, per germline (reference sequence). DNA for the CDR3: TGTGCCAGCAGTTTATTCTCGGCAGGGAAAACTTACGAGCAGTACTTC. This codes for CASSLFSAGKTYEQYF.

This chain links TRBV4-1 with TRBJ1-5; D call uncertain. CDR1 and CDR2 (germline): MGHRA, YSYEKL. The CDR3 spans 17 residues. V was trimmed by 4 bases and J by 1 base, leaving 17 bases between them. The DNA of the CDR3 is TGCGCCAGCAGCCCCACCTGGGAGGGCCCCAGCAATCAGCCCCAGCATTTT. Protein: CASSPTWEGPSNQPQHF.

The V call is TRBV28, the J call TRBJ2-1; 8 nucleotides agree with TRBD2. J gave up 10 bases and V 5 bases, and 4 bases lay outside the gene matches. The CDR3 has 12 amino acids. In germline, CDR1 is MDHEN, CDR2 SYDVKM. The CDR3 reads CASSPGRGEQFF. CDR3 bases: TGTGCCAGCAGTCCCGGGAGGGGAGAGCAGTTCTTC.

The rearrangement joins TRBV5-1 to TRBJ1-4; 7 nucleotides agree with TRBD1. Trimming cost V 5 bases and J 0 bases; bases outside gene matches: 7. The CDR3 sequence is 16 residues long. Germline V gene data show CDR1 as SGHRS and CDR2 as YFSETQ. CDR3 bases: TGCGCCAGCAGTCCTCGCGGACAGGCAACTAATGAAAAACTGTTTTTT. This sequence encodes CASSPRGQATNEKLFF.

The chain employs TRBV6-5 and TRBJ1-2; D perhaps matches TRBD1 (5 bases). Between the trimmed V and J ends, which lost 4 bases and 4 bases, there was a span of 13 bases. Germline V gene sequence: CDR1 MNHEY, CDR2 SVGAGI. This CDR3 contains 14 residues. The CDR3 region is CASSLFQGAYGYTF. The CDR3 bases are TGTGCCAGCAGTTTATTCCAGGGTGCCTATGGCTACACCTTC.

This clone was found once. The CDR3 DNA is TGCAGCGCCACGAGGGGGGGGAATGAAGCTTTCTTT. Its protein product is CSATRGGNEAFF. The chain has TRBV29-1 and TRBJ1-1, with D possibly being TRBD1 (6 bases). The V end lost 7 bases, the J end lost 7 bases, and 16 bases lay between the germline ends. This CDR3 is built from 12 residues. Germline V gene lookup returns CDR1 SQVTM and CDR2 ANQGSEA.

This chain uses TRBV27 with TRBJ2-7; D is uncertain. The germline V gene has CDR1 MNHEY and CDR2 SMNVEV (reference sequence). The ends were cut back, 2 bases at V and 0 bases at J, with 5 bases in the middle. CDR3 length: 13 residues. The CDR3 spells CASSLSRSYEQYF. The DNA of the CDR3 is TGTGCCAGCAGTTTAAGCCGCTCCTACGAGCAGTACTTC.

The chain couples TRBV6-4 to TRBJ1-1; D uncertain. CDR1 and CDR2 (germline): MRHNA, SNTAGT. The CDR3 spans 14 residues. Between the trimmed V and J ends, which lost 8 bases and 1 base, there was a span of 14 bases. The CDR3 DNA follows: TGTGCCAGCGCAAAATCCCCAGGGAACACTGAAGCTTTCTTT. It is translated as CASAKSPGNTEAFF.

J is TRBJ1-1 and V is TRBV9; D is undetermined. The V end lost 4 bases, the J end lost 4 bases, and 17 bases lay between the germline ends. The CDR3 runs to 15 residues. The germline CDR1 and CDR2 sequences are SGDLS and YYNGEE. CDR3 DNA: TGTGCCAGCAGCATACGACCCCCCGAGGTCACTGAAGCTTTCTTT. This sequence encodes CASSIRPPEVTEAFF.

The chain couples TRBV10-3 to TRBJ2-5, with TRBD2 matching over 10 bases. The CDR3 length is 13 residues. V was clipped by 6 bases and J by 5 bases; unmatched bases: 3. Germline CDR1 reads ENHRY; CDR2 reads SYGVKD. CDR3 loop: CAIRGLASETQYF. The DNA of the CDR3 is TGTGCCATCAGGGGACTAGCGTCGGAGACCCAGTACTTC.

The chain carries TRBV4-3 and TRBJ2-6; 7 bases map to TRBD2. Germline V lookup: CDR1 LGHNA, CDR2 YSLEER. J lost 0 bases, V lost 1 base, and 0 bases had no gene match. This CDR3 comprises 16 residues. As DNA, the CDR3 is TGCGCCAGCAGCCAAGCTAGCGGCTCTGGGGCCAACGTCCTGACTTTC. Amino acids: CASSQASGSGANVLTF.

The chain has TRBV7-9 and TRBJ2-1; 10 bases align to TRBD2. The CDR3 loop spans 16 amino acids. CDR1 is SEHNR, CDR2 FQNEAQ, per germline (reference sequence). With V trimmed by 2 bases and J by 9 bases, 10 bases remained unmatched. The CDR3 nucleotides are TGTGCCAGCAGCTTATTTGGAGCTAGCGGGAGATCTGAGCAGTTCTTC. It yields the protein CASSLFGASGRSEQFF.

The V call is TRBV29-1, the J call TRBJ1-4; TRBD1 agrees at 10 bases. With V trimmed by 7 bases and J by 0 bases, 5 bases remained unmatched. This CDR3 has 15 residues. The germline V gene has CDR1 SQVTM and CDR2 ANQGSEA. The CDR3 DNA is TGCAGCGGGGTAGGACAGGGGGCAACTAATGAAAAACTGTTTTTT. Translating it yields CSGVGQGATNEKLFF.

This chain connects TRBV5-8 to TRBJ2-7; 10 bases line up with TRBD1. This CDR3 is 13 amino acids long. V shed 4 bases, J shed 6 bases, and the junction held 4 bases outside the gene matches. Germline-derived CDR1 and CDR2 are SGHTS and YDEGEE. The CDR3 is CASSPTGGPEQYF. CDR3 DNA: TGTGCCAGCAGCCCGACAGGGGGCCCCGAGCAGTACTTC.

As regards this clone: Other nucleotide sequences from this sample produce the same CDR3. The rearrangement links TRBV28 to TRBJ2-2; 7 bases map to TRBD2. The germline V gene encodes CDR1 MDHEN and CDR2 SYDVKM. This CDR3 has 16 residues. V shed 5 bases, J shed 3 bases, and the junction held 9 bases outside the gene matches. The CDR3 DNA sequence: TGTGCCAGCAGTCTCAGGGTTAGCGGGTACACCGGGGAGCTGTTTTTT. Translation gives CASSLRVSGYTGELFF.

The table lists this clone with a few counts. The chain joins TRBV29-1 to TRBJ2-1, with TRBD2 matching 7 bases. V lost 4 bases to trimming and J lost 5 bases; unmatched junction nucleotides: 17. The CDR3 runs to 17 residues. From germline, CDR1 is SQVTM and CDR2 ANQGSEA. This chain's CDR3 is CSVALAVKSEGNNEQFF. The CDR3, as DNA: TGCAGCGTTGCTCTAGCGGTAAAAAGTGAGGGTAACAATGAGCAGTTCTTC.

The rearrangement joins TRBV28 to TRBJ2-3; D not resolved. Trimming cost V 10 bases and J 6 bases, with 11 bases left between them. The CDR3 contains 11 residues. Germline CDR1 and CDR2: MDHEN and SYDVKM. In DNA, the CDR3 is TGTGCCATCGATTCCAGGGATACGCAGTATTTT. It encodes CAIDSRDTQYF.

This clone was counted only a few times. The chain links TRBV2 to TRBJ1-5, with D maybe TRBD1 (5 bases). Germline V CDR1 and CDR2: SNHLY, FYNNEI. The germline V and J ends were trimmed by 6 bases and 5 bases, with 8 bases remaining between them. The CDR3 spans 12 residues. The CDR3 nucleotides are TGTGCCAGCAGGTCAGGGTATCAGCCCCAGCATTTT. Its translation: CASRSGYQPQHF.

The V gene is TRBV28, the J gene TRBJ2-3, with a possible D match to TRBD1 (5 bases). This CDR3 has 13 amino acids. Trimming took off 7 bases at V and 1 base at J, with 9 bases between the two ends. Germline CDR1 is MDHEN and CDR2 is SYDVKM. CDR3 region: CASTGPGTDTQYF. CDR3 coding DNA: TGTGCCAGCACAGGGCCCGGCACAGATACGCAGTATTTT.

This chain joins TRBV5-6 and TRBJ2-3; the D gene is possibly TRBD1 (6 bases). V was pared by 6 bases and J by 0 bases, with 14 bases between. The germline V gene encodes CDR1 SGHDT and CDR2 YYEEEE. The CDR3 runs to 15 residues. In nucleotides, the CDR3 is TGTGCCAGCAACTTAGGAACAGGGAGCACAGATACGCAGTATTTT. Its protein is CASNLGTGSTDTQYF.

The rearrangement joins TRBV14 to TRBJ1-1; D perhaps matches TRBD1 (5 bases). Germline V gives CDR1 SGHDN, CDR2 FVKESK. The V end was cut by 1 base, the J end by 5 bases, with 8 bases between. The CDR3 runs 13 residues. The chain's CDR3 is CASSQAGKTEAFF. DNA of the CDR3: TGTGCCAGCAGCCAAGCAGGGAAAACTGAAGCTTTCTTT.

This sequence joins TRBV9 and TRBJ2-3; tentatively, D is TRBD2 (5 bases). CDR1 and CDR2 from the germline V gene are SGDLS and YYNGEE. The CDR3 consists of 15 residues. Deletions cut 3 bases from V and 4 bases from J, with 15 bases between. CDR3 in DNA: TGTGCCAGCAGCGATTCGGACGACGGGGCAGATACGCAGTATTTT. Amino acids: CASSDSDDGADTQYF.

This chain links TRBV5-6 with TRBJ1-1; 7 nucleotides match TRBD1. Trimming removed 6 bases from V and 3 bases from J; junction bases left unmatched: 8. Germline CDR1 and CDR2: SGHDT and YYEEEE. The CDR3 covers 14 residues. CDR3 region: CASTQRGLDTEAFF. The CDR3 DNA is TGTGCCAGCACCCAGAGGGGGCTTGACACTGAAGCTTTCTTT. Filled out from reference TRBV5-6 and TRBJ1-1, the complete variable domain reads DAGVTQSPTHLIKTRGQQVTLRCSPKSGHDTVSWYQQALGQGPQFIFQYYEEEERQRGNFPDRFSGHQFPNYSSELNVNALLLGDSALYLCASTQRGLDTEAFFGQGTRLTVV.

The rearrangement uses TRBV7-2 and TRBJ2-5; D uncertain. The CDR3 covers 14 residues. CDR1 SGHTA and CDR2 FQGNSA come from the germline V gene. Between the trimmed V and J ends, which lost 1 base and 4 bases, there was a span of 10 bases. As DNA, the CDR3 is TGTGCCAGCAGCTTAGAAGCAAGTCGAGAGACCCAGTACTTC. Protein: CASSLEASRETQYF.

V is TRBV27 and J is TRBJ1-5; 7 nucleotides align to TRBD1. The length of the CDR3 is 17 residues. CDR1 and CDR2 (germline): MNHEY, SMNVEV (reference sequence). With V trimmed by 2 bases and J by 2 bases, 9 bases remained unmatched. DNA for the CDR3: TGTGCCAGCAGTTTAACGGACCGGGACAGTCGCAATCAGCCCCAGCATTTT. This encodes CASSLTDRDSRNQPQHF.

CDR3 coding DNA: TGTGCCAGCAGTTTACCGGACTGGCAAGAGACCCAGTACTTC. The encoded protein is CASSLPDWQETQYF. The V and J genes are TRBV28 and TRBJ2-5; the D gene is possibly TRBD2 (5 bases). CDR1 is MDHEN and CDR2 is SYDVKM in the germline V gene. The CDR3 is 14 amino acids. Between the trimmed V and J ends, which lost 2 bases and 2 bases, there was a span of 9 bases.

The chain couples TRBV4-2 to TRBJ2-7, with 7 bases aligning to TRBD2. The V gene end was trimmed by 4 bases and the J gene end by 5 bases; junction bases not matched to a gene: 11. CDR1 is LGHNA and CDR2 is YNFKEQ in the germline V gene. This CDR3 is built from 15 residues. CDR3 DNA: TGTGCCAGCAGCCCCCAAGGCGGGAGCGGTAACGAGCAGTACTTC. Amino acids: CASSPQGGSGNEQYF.